The 18 T cell receptor beta chains reported below all come from one sample, sequenced in a study of immune characterization of retroperitoneal liposarcoma. TCRdb itself ran the PCR reads through MiXCR, one entry per CDR3 protein. The sample includes 8,000 or so distinct CDR3 sequences, roughly 45% of them seen just once. The sample was tumor tissue. The receptors come from a male donor with retroperitoneal liposarcoma.

The chain couples TRBV11-3 to TRBJ2-1, with a possible D match to TRBD2 (6 bases). The DNA end favors TRBJ2-7, so the J call may be wrong. Looked up from germline, CDR1 is SGHNT and CDR2 is YENEEA. CDR3 length: 16 amino acids. The CDR3 loop reads CASSPGGAQSSYEQYF. The CDR3 DNA reads as TGTGCCAGCAGCCCAGGCGGGGCTCAGAGCTCCTACGAGCAGTACTTC.

The CDR3 nucleotides are TGTGCCAGCAGTGAAAGGGGACAAGTGACTAACTATGGCTACACCTTC. Translated, it gives CASSERGQVTNYGYTF. The chain couples TRBV6-1 to TRBJ1-2, with D tentatively TRBD1 (6 bases). This CDR3 spans 16 amino acids. The V end lost 2 bases, the J end lost 0 bases, and 13 bases lay between the germline ends. Germline values: CDR1 MNHNS, CDR2 SASEGT.

The rearrangement uses TRBV27 and TRBJ2-3, with a weak D call TRBD1 (5 bases). Germline lookup yields CDR1 MNHEY and CDR2 SMNVEV (reference sequence). V lost 2 bases and J 5 bases, leaving 14 bases between the germline ends. The CDR3 contains 15 residues. CDR3 sequence reads: CASSLTGTLGDTQYF. The CDR3 DNA is TGTGCCAGCAGTTTAACAGGAACCCTTGGAGATACGCAGTATTTT.

This clonotype turned up a few times. This chain joins TRBV10-2 and TRBJ2-1; 9 bases are shared with TRBD2. The J call could be wrong; TRBJ2-7 is a better fit for the DNA end. Germline CDR1 WSHSY, CDR2 SAAADI. The CDR3 is made up of 16 amino acids. CDR3 in amino acids: CASSGIAGVPNNEQYF. The DNA for the CDR3 is TGCGCCAGCAGTGGTATAGCGGGAGTCCCCAACAATGAGCAGTACTTC.

This clonotype ranks as large. The chain links TRBV7-2 to TRBJ2-3, with D tentatively TRBD2 (5 bases). Germline V gene lookup returns CDR1 SGHTA and CDR2 FQGNSA. This CDR3 has 15 amino acids. V dropped 1 base and J dropped 1 base, with 9 bases sitting between them. CDR3 region: CASSLDSGGTDTQYF. The CDR3 DNA reads as TGTGCCAGCAGCTTAGACAGCGGAGGCACAGATACGCAGTATTTT.

J is TRBJ2-1 and V is TRBV7-2; 11 bases line up with TRBD2. The last part of the DNA fits TRBJ2-7 better; the J call may be wrong. Germline values: CDR1 SGHTA, CDR2 FQGNSA. The CDR3 consists of 17 residues. The CDR3 sequence is CASSFTSGGTKTYEQYF. CDR3 coding DNA: TGTGCCAGCAGCTTCACTAGCGGGGGTACAAAAACCTACGAGCAGTACTTC.

As regards this clonotype: The junction shows a germline mismatch at one end, possibly a read error. The chain is built from TRBV6-1 and TRBJ2-3, with 7 bases that match TRBD2. Germline-derived CDR1 and CDR2 are MNHNS and SASEGT. The CDR3 extends over 13 amino acids. The chain's CDR3 is CARGGLDAGTQYF. The CDR3 bases are TGTGCCAGGGGAGGGTTAGACGCAGGTACGCAATATTTT.

Worth noting for this clonotype: This could be a read error, since a much larger clone is one nucleotide away. The rearrangement links TRBV6-6 to TRBJ2-7, with TRBD1 as a possible D gene (5 bases). The CDR3 length is 13 residues. CDR1 and CDR2 from the germline V gene are MNHNY and SVGAGI (reference sequence). In nucleotides, the CDR3 is TGTGCCAGCTACAGGAACGGATACTACGAGCAGCACTTC. Its protein product is CASYRNGYYEQHF.

By share of the sample, this clonotype is large. The genes are TRBV6-1 and TRBJ2-3; perhaps TRBD2 as D (6 bases). Germline lookup yields CDR1 MNHNS and CDR2 SASEGT. V lost 6 bases, J lost 0 bases, and 13 bases lay in between. This CDR3 has 15 residues. The CDR3 reads CASSGGIHSTDTQYF. DNA for the CDR3: TGTGCCAGCAGCGGCGGGATCCACAGCACAGATACGCAGTATTTT.

This chain joins TRBV7-8 and TRBJ2-1, with 12 nucleotides matching TRBD2. The DNA end lines up better with TRBJ2-7; the J call may be wrong. CDR3 length: 15 amino acids. The V gene's germline CDR1 is SGHVS and CDR2 FQNEAQ. The CDR3 sequence is CASSLEGLAGWEQYF. In DNA form, the CDR3 reads TGTGCCAGCAGCTTAGAGGGACTAGCGGGTTGGGAGCAGTACTTC.

CDR3 sequence reads: CASSLVGALGGELFF. The CDR3 DNA reads TGTGCCAGCAGTTTAGTAGGGGCTCTCGGCGGGGAGCTGTTTTTT. The rearrangement joins TRBV12-3 or TRBV12-4 to TRBJ2-2; tentatively, D is TRBD1 (5 bases). With 1 base removed from V and 7 bases from J, the gap between germline ends came to 13 bases. The CDR3 contains 15 residues.

The chain is built from TRBV27 and TRBJ2-5; TRBD2 aligns across 10 bases. The J call may be incorrect, as the DNA end agrees better with TRBJ2-1. The CDR3 totals 15 residues. Per germline, CDR1 MNHEY and CDR2 SMNVEV (reference sequence). CDR3 nucleotides: TGTGCCAGCAGTCAAACTAGCGGGGCTTTAAATGAGCAGTTCTTC. Protein: CASSQTSGALNEQFF.

This clonotype was seen a few times. The chain uses TRBV7-2 and TRBJ2-5; 15 bases are a match to TRBD2. The ends lost 9 bases at V and 1 base at J; junction bases unmatched: 9. Germline V gives CDR1 SGHTA, CDR2 FQGNSA. This CDR3 is 17 amino acids long. Here the CDR3 reads CASAGLAGGGGQETQYF. In DNA form, the CDR3 reads TGTGCCAGTGCTGGACTAGCGGGAGGGGGTGGCCAAGAGACCCAGTACTTC.

This chain's CDR3 is CASSYTNRLGETQYF. Here the CDR3 DNA reads TGTGCCAGCAGTTACACCAACAGGTTAGGGGAGACCCAGTACTTC. The V gene is TRBV6-5, the J gene TRBJ2-1; tentatively, D is TRBD1 (5 bases). The DNA end is more similar to TRBJ2-5, so the J call may be wrong. Germline V lookup: CDR1 MNHEY, CDR2 SVGAGI. The length of the CDR3 is 15 residues.

The V gene is TRBV27, the J gene TRBJ1-4; TRBD1 matches at 11 bases. V lost 4 bases, J lost 4 bases, and 8 bases stayed unmatched. Germline assignment: CDR1 MNHEY and CDR2 SMNVEV (reference sequence). The CDR3 has 17 amino acids. The CDR3 sequence is CASSSRTGGIGNEKLFF. The CDR3 nucleotides read TGTGCCAGCAGTTCCCGGACAGGGGGCATTGGTAATGAAAAACTGTTTTTT.

This clonotype is deemed medium-sized. The rearrangement uses TRBV7-6 and TRBJ2-4; D call uncertain. Matching the DNA end better, TRBJ2-7 makes the J call doubtful. The CDR3 length is 12 residues. Looked up from germline, CDR1 is SGHVS and CDR2 is FNYEAQ. In DNA, the CDR3 is TGTGCCAGCAGCTTAGTTTCCTACGAGCAGTACTTC. Translation: CASSLVSYEQYF.

The chain uses TRBV6-6 and TRBJ2-1; D is unresolved. Germline CDR1 is MNHNY and CDR2 is SVGAGI (reference sequence). Trimming took off 0 bases at V and 6 bases at J, with 3 bases between the two ends. The CDR3 runs to 12 residues. The CDR3: CASSYSFNEQFF. In DNA form, the CDR3 reads TGTGCCAGCAGTTACTCGTTCAATGAGCAGTTCTTC.

This rearrangement joins TRBV6-1 to TRBJ2-6, with D unresolved. The V end was cut by 0 bases, the J end by 0 bases, with 3 bases between. CDR1 MNHNS and CDR2 SASEGT come from the germline V gene. The CDR3 contains 15 residues. CDR3 DNA: TGTGCCAGCAGTGAAGCAAACTCTGGGGCCAACGTCCTGACTTTC. Its protein is CASSEANSGANVLTF.